The 2 T cell receptor beta chains given below trace back to one sample, sequenced in a study of response to subunit inactivated influenza vaccine (dated by TCRdb to 2017 to 2018). The library relied on RT-PCR. Sequenced on an Illumina HiSeq 2500. TCRdb reworked the public reads: Q25 trimming with fastp, MiXCR clone assembly, productive beta chains retained. Rows matching on CDR3 protein sequence are summarized as one entry with the most common DNA and genes. The sample yields some 480,000 distinct CDR3 sequences; 10% to 11% were counted once. The top ten clones comprise less than 15% of the sample. Explained via the paper, the time point label denotes: 45 days after influenza vaccine administration. The material sequenced was PBMCs from blood, taken about 6 weeks after vaccination. The receptors here all came from a man aged 45-65 years who received an inactivated influenza vaccine. Donor details come from another sample of the same person, matched by shared clones.

This sequence joins TRBV18 and TRBJ1-6; D call uncertain. This CDR3 is built from 14 residues. Germline V lookup: CDR1 KGHSH, CDR2 LQKENI. The V and J ends lost 3 bases and 10 bases respectively, with 13 bases between them. This CDR3 is CASSPGLETSPLHF. The CDR3 DNA reads as TGTGCCAGCTCACCGGGATTGGAGACCTCACCCCTCCACTTT.

This chain links TRBV4-1 with TRBJ1-2; D gene uncertain. V dropped 1 base and J dropped 4 bases, with 10 bases sitting between them. Germline V CDR1 and CDR2: MGHRA, YSYEKL. The CDR3 contains 14 residues. Here the CDR3 DNA reads TGCGCCAGCAGCCAAGTTAACCTAATCTATGGCTACACCTTC. This sequence encodes CASSQVNLIYGYTF.